Below are 14 T cell receptor beta chains sequenced from a single sample in a study of blood T cell repertoires in COVID-19. Clones were read by immunoSEQ multiplex PCR, and TCRdb kept only the in-frame ones, dropping some. The sample lists 150,000 to 200,000 clones; over 70% were seen once. The specimen sequenced was peripheral blood. Receptors originate from a woman older than 75 with active or convalescent COVID-19.

J is TRBJ1-2 and V is TRBV7-2; no firm D call. CDR3 size: 15 residues. Trimming pared 5 bases from V and 6 bases from J, leaving 19 bases between. Per germline, CDR1 SGHTA and CDR2 FQGNSA. Here the CDR3 reads CASSPRLLTRDGYTF. As DNA, the CDR3 is TGTGCCAGCAGCCCCAGACTACTGACAAGAGATGGCTACACCTTC.

This clone has more than one count but fewer than ten. V and J are TRBV4-3 and TRBJ1-6, with TRBD1 matching over 10 bases. Germline trimming cut 3 bases from V and 4 bases from J; bases unmatched to any gene: 6. CDR3 length: 17 residues. In germline, CDR1 is LGHNA, CDR2 YSLEER. The CDR3 coding sequence is TGCGCCAGCAGCCACCCGCGGACAGGGGGTTATAATTCACCCCTCCACTTT. Its translation is CASSHPRTGGYNSPLHF.

This chain uses TRBV7-9 with TRBJ2-2; 8 nucleotides match TRBD1. There are 16 residues in the CDR3. Germline CDR1 reads SEHNR; CDR2 reads FQNEAQ (reference sequence). The trim removed 3 bases at V and 8 bases at J, leaving 11 bases unmatched. CDR3 sequence reads: CASSFPDREPEGELFF. In DNA form, the CDR3 reads TGTGCCAGCAGCTTCCCGGACAGGGAACCAGAAGGGGAGCTGTTTTTT.

V and J are TRBV30 and TRBJ1-6; D may be TRBD1 (5 bases). The length of the CDR3 is 17 residues. The V and J ends lost 0 bases and 2 bases respectively, with 14 bases between them. Germline-derived CDR1 and CDR2 are GTSNPN and SVGIG (reference sequence). In nucleotides, the CDR3 is TGTGCCTGGAGTGTACGGGTCAGGGTAGCCTATAATTCACCCCTCCACTTT. It encodes CAWSVRVRVAYNSPLHF.

The chain links TRBV3-1 (or the pseudogene TRBV3-2) to TRBJ1-6, with 8 bases fitting TRBD1. CDR1 and CDR2 (germline): LGHDT, YNNKEL (reference sequence). CDR3 length: 16 residues. With V trimmed by 3 bases and J by 7 bases, 8 bases remained unmatched. For the CDR3, the DNA is TGTGCCAGCAGCCAGTACAGGGGGGAGGGCAATTCACCCCTCCACTTT. Amino acid sequence: CASSQYRGEGNSPLHF.

This clone was counted a few times. The chain uses TRBV7-9 and TRBJ2-3; 10 bases are shared with TRBD1. CDR1 SEHNR and CDR2 FQNEAQ come from the germline V gene (reference sequence). This CDR3 is built from 15 residues. Trimming removed 5 bases from V and 4 bases from J; junction bases left unmatched: 6. CDR3 region: CASSLDRGLSDTQYF. The CDR3 bases are TGTGCCAGCAGCCTAGACAGGGGGCTGTCAGATACGCAGTATTTT.

V gene TRBV6-5 combines with J gene TRBJ2-2; 9 nucleotides match TRBD1. The V gene end was trimmed by 6 bases and the J gene end by 13 bases; junction bases not matched to a gene: 6. The CDR3 spans 12 residues. Germline loops: CDR1 MNHEY, CDR2 SVGAGI. The CDR3 is CASRTGTGRLFF. DNA of the CDR3: TGTGCCAGCAGGACGGGGACAGGGAGGCTGTTTTTT.

V is TRBV25-1 and J is TRBJ2-7; 7 bases map to TRBD1. Trimming took 6 bases from V and 13 from J; bases not matched to a gene: 9. The CDR3 totals 11 residues. Germline assignment: CDR1 MGHDK and CDR2 SYGVNS. The CDR3 region is CASSGTARSYF. As DNA, the CDR3 is TGTGCCAGCAGCGGGACAGCACGGAGTTACTTC.

CDR3 sequence (DNA): TGCGCCAGCAGCTTGGGATTGGGGGGTAGTCAGCCCCAGCATTTT. Encoded protein: CASSLGLGGSQPQHF. V is TRBV5-1 and J is TRBJ1-5; D perhaps matches TRBD1 (5 bases). The CDR3 consists of 15 residues. CDR1 and CDR2 (germline): SGHRS, YFSETQ. Trimming removed 0 bases from V and 6 bases from J, with 13 bases in between. Full variable domain (outside the CDR3, taken from reference TRBV5-1 and TRBJ1-5): KAGVTQTPRYLIKTRGQQVTLSCSPISGHRSVSWYQQTPGQGLQFLFEYFSETQRNKGNFPGRFSGRQFSNSRSEMNVSTLELGDSALYLCASSLGLGGSQPQHFGDGTRLSIL.

The chain recombines TRBV7-8 with TRBJ1-1; D unresolved. Between the trimmed V and J ends, which lost 11 bases and 8 bases, there was a span of 21 bases. The length of the CDR3 is 13 residues. Germline V gene data show CDR1 as SGHVS and CDR2 as FQNEAQ. The CDR3 reads CASKRRAAYEAFF. In DNA form, the CDR3 reads TGTGCCTCCAAGAGGAGGGCAGCCTACGAAGCTTTCTTT.

This chain links TRBV7-2 with TRBJ2-1; the D gene is possibly TRBD2 (7 bases). V lost 3 bases and J lost 5, with 11 bases in between. This CDR3 is 14 amino acids long. The germline gives CDR1 SGHTA, CDR2 FQGNSA. CDR3 DNA: TGTGCCAGCAGCTTTGAGGGGGGGCACAATGAGCAGTTCTTC. It yields the protein CASSFEGGHNEQFF.

This chain joins TRBV6-2 or TRBV6-3 and TRBJ2-1, with 7 bases aligning to TRBD1. The CDR3 runs 18 residues. Germline V gene data show CDR1 as MNHEY and CDR2 as SVGEGT. The V and J ends lost 0 bases and 9 bases, in that order; junction bases with no gene match: 17. CDR3 sequence: CASSYSRDTGDRNREQFF. The CDR3, as DNA: TGTGCCAGCAGTTACTCGAGGGATACAGGGGATCGAAACCGTGAGCAGTTCTTC.

This clone was counted a few times. The V and J genes are TRBV5-1 and TRBJ2-3; maybe TRBD1 (6 bases). Trimming cost V 0 bases and J 2 bases, with 10 bases left between them. The CDR3 has 15 amino acids. Per the germline V gene, CDR1 is SGHRS and CDR2 is YFSETQ. The CDR3 region has the DNA TGCGCCAGCAGCTTGGGGGACACACACACAGATACGCAGTATTTT. Translation: CASSLGDTHTDTQYF.

V is TRBV6-1 and J is TRBJ2-3; maybe TRBD2 (5 bases). The CDR3 spans 15 residues. V was shortened by 2 bases and J by 1 base, with 10 bases between the two germline ends. Germline CDR1 is MNHNS and CDR2 is SASEGT. Written as DNA, the CDR3 is TGTGCCAGCAGTGAACGCCCCGGGGGCACAGATACGCAGTATTTT. Translating gives CASSERPGGTDTQYF.